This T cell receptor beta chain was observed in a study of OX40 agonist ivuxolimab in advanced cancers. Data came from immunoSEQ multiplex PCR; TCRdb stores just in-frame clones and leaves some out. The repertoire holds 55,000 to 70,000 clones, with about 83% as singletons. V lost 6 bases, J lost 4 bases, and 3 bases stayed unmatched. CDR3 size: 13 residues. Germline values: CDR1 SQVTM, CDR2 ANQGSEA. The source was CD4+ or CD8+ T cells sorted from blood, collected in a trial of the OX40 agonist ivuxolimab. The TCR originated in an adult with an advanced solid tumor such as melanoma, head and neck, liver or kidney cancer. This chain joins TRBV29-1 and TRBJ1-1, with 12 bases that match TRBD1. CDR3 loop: CSVGDRGPTEAFF. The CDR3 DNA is TGCAGCGTGGGGGACAGGGGGCCCACTGAAGCTTTCTTT.